The T cell receptor beta chain under discussion was sequenced for a study of tumor T cells in aggressive B-cell lymphoma (TCRdb year 2017). V and J are truncated by 0 bases and 6 bases respectively, leaving an intervening sequence of 16 bases. The CDR3 contains 16 residues, cysteine and phenylalanine counted. This entry keeps only the CDR3 DNA: 48 bases, framed from base 1. As encoded in the germline V gene (reference sequence), CDR1 is LNHNV while CDR2 is YYDKDF. This clone has only a few counts. Its target antigen remains unknown. Per-base quality was not reported, and no clone a single base away is much larger than it. Library preparation was by the immunoSEQ multiplex PCR assay. Entries here come from immuneACCESS through TCRdb and include only in-frame sequences with V and J called. Some clones fail to appear in such tables; in the studies checked, an unresolved V gene covers under half of the shortfall, and the cause of the remainder is unknown. Recorded for this sample are a few thousand clones; approximately 83% of them occurred a single time. The ten biggest clones cover about a fifth of the sample.

The specimen sequenced was tumor tissue. The sequence is built from TRBV15 and TRBJ2-3; the D gene is perhaps TRBD2, on 6 matching bases. The TCR comes from an adult with diffuse large B cell lymphoma. The nucleotide sequence is TGTGCCACCAGCAGAGATTATGGGGGAGGCCCCGATACGCAGTATTTT. It encodes CATSRDYGGGPDTQYF.